This T cell receptor beta chain stems from a study of T-cell reconstitution after alpha-beta-depleted transplantation in children. This clonotype was recorded many times. The antigen is not known. This CDR3 spans 12 amino acids. The library targeted TCRbeta and was prepared with unique molecular identifiers. One entry per CDR3 protein results from TCRdb running MiXCR on the PCR reads. The data contain about 640,000 distinct CDR3 sequences, 10% to 15% of them seen just once; the ten biggest clones take up 2% to 2.5%. Study findings and constraints: Where alpha-beta T cells came from about two months after transplant was reportedly several hundred expanded graft clones.

This receptor was obtained from a male patient between 10 and 17 years old who had a stem cell transplant for acute myeloid leukemia, so the T cells may come from the graft donor. The starting material was PBMCs, mostly from graft donor cells, obtained 360 days after TCRalphabeta/CD19-depleted stem cell transplant. The chain links TRBV21-1 to TRBJ2-3. TRBV21-1 is deemed a pseudogene. CDR3 sequence (DNA): TGTGCCAGCATCGTCGGCACAGATACGCAGTATTTT. Protein product: CASIVGTDTQYF.